Given below is one T cell receptor beta chain in context. Its target is unknown. The authors extracted RNA and reverse transcribed it into cDNA as the sequencing template. The protocol was immunoSEQ multiplex PCR, while the TCRdb copy is restricted to in-frame clones and leaves out a portion. The sample comprises 150,000 or so clones, over 70% of which are singletons, and more than 12% rests with the top ten. The data were taken from a study of CD8+ T cells in alopecia areata. Background on the study: It was 6 to 18 months of tofacitinib, and then there were 6 months off drug. Broader study findings: Higher clonality was seen in lesional scalp than in normal scalp, especially in alopecia totalis/universalis.

V lost 3 bases to trimming and J lost 9 bases, with 9 bases between them. Germline CDR1 is SQVTM and CDR2 is ANQGSEA. The length of the CDR3 is 11 residues. Peripheral blood and lesional scalp punch biopsies came from alopecia areata patients. The TCR was taken from a human donor with alopecia areata. The V and J genes are TRBV29-1 and TRBJ2-1; D may be TRBD1 or TRBD2 (5 bases each). Material: CD8+ T cells sorted from blood, obtained at week 0. This CDR3 reads CSVEGESEQFF. DNA of the CDR3: TGCAGCGTTGAGGGGGAGAGTGAGCAGTTCTTC.